This TCR beta chain was captured by sequencing in a study of blood T cell repertoires in COVID-19. The overall study: Samples taken during acute and convalescent COVID-19 were collected in the United States, Italy and Spain.

Assay used: immunoSEQ multiplex PCR; TCRdb lists only in-frame clones, some missing. The data contain 200,000 or so clones, over 75% of them singletons. CDR3 length equals 14 residues. CDR1 is LNHDA, CDR2 SQIVND, per germline (reference sequence). The trim removed 7 bases at V and 7 bases at J, leaving 7 bases unmatched. V gene TRBV19 combines with J gene TRBJ1-4; the match to TRBD1 covers 9 bases. The sequencing input was peripheral blood. This receptor was obtained from a human donor in a cohort sampled during active COVID-19. This CDR3 is CASNPGTGFEKLFF. In DNA, the CDR3 is TGTGCCAGTAACCCCGGGACAGGGTTTGAAAAACTGTTTTTT.